Each of the 28 T cell receptor beta chains below was sequenced from the same sample in a study of long-term antiretroviral therapy in people with HIV. Assay version v3.0 of immunoSEQ was used, and it was run at survey level. Sequenced by immunoSEQ multiplex PCR; TCRdb stores in-frame clones only, minus some. The sample lists some 48,000 clones; 80% to 90% were seen once. The sequences come from unsorted PBMCs, collected 0.8 years after starting antiretroviral therapy. These receptor sequences come from a woman aged 18-29 years with HIV.

The gene calls are TRBV2 and TRBJ2-7, with TRBD1 identical over 8 bases. The CDR3 spans 13 residues. The junction had 4 bases not matched to a gene; V was cut back by 6 bases and J by 3 bases. CDR1 is SNHLY, CDR2 FYNNEI, per germline. CDR3 sequence (DNA): TGTGCCAGCAGGGGGACAGGTTACTACGAGCAGTACTTC. It codes for CASRGTGYYEQYF.

The chain recombines TRBV9 with TRBJ2-7; maybe TRBD1 (6 bases). V gave up 2 bases and J gave up 2 bases, with 11 bases separating them. The CDR3 is 14 residues long. CDR1 SGDLS and CDR2 YYNGEE come from the germline V gene. CDR3 DNA: TGTGCCAGCAGCGTCCGTTGGGGGCCCTACGAGCAGTACTTC. This gives the protein CASSVRWGPYEQYF.

The genes are TRBV27 and TRBJ1-2, with 10 nucleotides matching TRBD1. The V gene end was trimmed by 2 bases and the J gene end by 8 bases; junction bases not matched to a gene: 8. The CDR3 has 15 residues. Germline V CDR1 and CDR2: MNHEY, SMNVEV (reference sequence). As DNA, the CDR3 is TGTGCCAGCAGTTTAGACAGGGGGCGCGGAGGAGGCTACACCTTC. Translation: CASSLDRGRGGGYTF.

The rearrangement uses TRBV9 and TRBJ2-5; TRBD2 is a possible D gene (6 bases). V was cut by 0 bases and J by 3 bases, with 9 bases left in between. This CDR3 is built from 14 residues. CDR1 and CDR2 from the germline V gene are SGDLS and YYNGEE. The CDR3 DNA follows: TGTGCCAGCAGCGTAGAGGGCGGGAAAGAGACCCAGTACTTC. Translation: CASSVEGGKETQYF.

J is TRBJ1-1 and V is TRBV7-9, with D possibly TRBD1 on 5 matching bases. The CDR3 contains 14 residues. CDR1 and CDR2 from the germline V gene are SEHNR and FQNEAQ (reference sequence). V was clipped by 1 base and J by 4 bases, with 10 bases between them. The CDR3 protein is CASSLDGALTEAFF. In nucleotides, the CDR3 is TGTGCCAGCAGCTTAGATGGGGCGCTCACTGAAGCTTTCTTT.

The chain employs TRBV11-3 and TRBJ2-1; 9 nucleotides match TRBD2. CDR3 length: 15 amino acids. Germline V gene lookup returns CDR1 SGHNT and CDR2 YENEEA. Trimming removed 5 bases from V and 8 bases from J; junction bases left unmatched: 10. The CDR3 DNA follows: TGTGCCAGCAGCGTCGGGGCTAGCGGGACAGATGAGCAGTTCTTC. Translating it yields CASSVGASGTDEQFF.

This clone appeared once. This chain joins TRBV5-1 and TRBJ2-1; TRBD2 aligns across 8 bases. The J segment lost 9 bases and the V segment lost 1 base, leaving 9 bases of the junction unmatched. CDR3 size: 15 residues. Germline lookup yields CDR1 SGHRS and CDR2 YFSETQ. CDR3 sequence (DNA): TGCGCCAGCAGCTTGTTGGGCGGGAGGTCGGTTGAGCAGTTCTTC. This encodes CASSLLGGRSVEQFF.

As DNA, the CDR3 is TGCGCCAGCAGCCTCTATATCGGGTGGGAGAGTGGCTACACCTTC. This codes for CASSLYIGWESGYTF. This chain links TRBV4-1 with TRBJ1-2; no clear D gene. The CDR3 extends over 15 amino acids. Between the trimmed V and J ends, which lost 4 bases and 7 bases, there was a span of 19 bases. Germline CDR1 MGHRA, CDR2 YSYEKL.

The V call is TRBV9, the J call TRBJ1-2; 7 bases are a match to TRBD1. The CDR3 loop spans 17 amino acids. V shed 4 bases and J 2 bases; nucleotides not matched to a gene: 14. The germline V gene has CDR1 SGDLS and CDR2 YYNGEE. The CDR3 region has the DNA TGTGCCAGCAGCTACTACTCCGGGACAGCTGCCAACTATGGCTACACCTTC. It translates to CASSYYSGTAANYGYTF.

The chain employs TRBV6-6 and TRBJ2-5, with 9 bases that match TRBD1. After removal of 5 bases from V and 5 bases from J, the junction contained 6 bases not matched to a gene. The CDR3 loop spans 14 amino acids. Germline V gene sequence: CDR1 MNHNY, CDR2 SVGAGI (reference sequence). CDR3: CASSQQGAGETQYF. The CDR3 nucleotides read TGTGCCAGCAGTCAACAGGGGGCGGGGGAGACCCAGTACTTC.

The chain has TRBV15 and TRBJ2-1, with 13 bases matching TRBD2. The CDR3 spans 17 residues. Germline assignment: CDR1 LNHNV and CDR2 YYDKDF (reference sequence). J gave up 8 bases and V 3 bases, and 10 bases lay outside the gene matches. DNA of the CDR3: TGTGCCACCAGCAGCCGAACGGGACTAGCGGGGCGAGATGAGCAGTTCTTC. Amino acid sequence: CATSSRTGLAGRDEQFF.

V and J are TRBV6-5 and TRBJ2-3; D is perhaps TRBD1 (5 bases). Trimming pared 0 bases from V and 0 bases from J, leaving 7 bases between. The CDR3 loop spans 15 amino acids. CDR1 and CDR2 from the germline V gene are MNHEY and SVGAGI. The CDR3 coding sequence is TGTGCCAGCAGTTACTCTCCAGGGAGCACAGATACGCAGTATTTT. Encoded protein: CASSYSPGSTDTQYF.

J is TRBJ2-7 and V is TRBV27; D gene unclear. Looked up from germline, CDR1 is MNHEY and CDR2 is SMNVEV (reference sequence). V was trimmed by 1 base and J by 0 bases, leaving 10 bases between them. The CDR3 length is 15 residues. In nucleotides, the CDR3 is TGTGCCAGCAGTTTATTTGCGAGTACCTCCTACGAGCAGTACTTC. Encoded protein: CASSLFASTSYEQYF.

A note on this clone: One end of the junction varies from germline; a read error may be responsible. The J gene is TRBJ2-1, the V gene TRBV7-7; 10 bases fit TRBD1. The CDR3 contains 14 residues. Germline V gives CDR1 SSHAT, CDR2 FNYEAQ (reference sequence). The CDR3 bases are TGTGCTAGCAGCTTAGGACAGGGGGGCAATGAGCAGTTCTTC. Its translation is CASSLGQGGNEQFF.

The chain joins TRBV7-8 to TRBJ1-1; D ambiguous. The CDR3 length is 14 residues. Germline V CDR1 and CDR2: SGHVS, FQNEAQ. Between the trimmed V and J ends, which lost 6 bases and 1 base, there was a span of 12 bases. The CDR3 region has the DNA TGTGCCAGCAGTAACCCATGGCGGAACACTGAAGCTTTCTTT. Protein: CASSNPWRNTEAFF.

The genes are TRBV27 and TRBJ2-7; 9 bases match TRBD1. The trim removed 5 bases at V and 2 bases at J, leaving 10 bases unmatched. Germline V gives CDR1 MNHEY, CDR2 SMNVEV (reference sequence). This CDR3 spans 16 amino acids. The CDR3 DNA sequence: TGTGCCAGCAGTCCCAGCGTTGGGGACAGGGCCTACGAGCAGTACTTC. Amino acids: CASSPSVGDRAYEQYF.

The J gene is TRBJ2-1, the V gene TRBV9, with D uncertain. Germline loops: CDR1 SGDLS, CDR2 YYNGEE. V gave up 0 bases and J gave up 3 bases, with 4 bases separating them. The CDR3 is 13 amino acids. The CDR3 sequence is CASSVGDYNEQFF. The CDR3 nucleotides are TGTGCCAGCAGCGTAGGGGACTACAATGAGCAGTTCTTC.

The chain recombines TRBV20-1 with TRBJ2-1; D might be TRBD1 (6 bases). The V and J ends lost 5 bases and 12 bases respectively, with 11 bases between them. Germline-derived CDR1 and CDR2 are DFQATT and SNEGSKA (reference sequence). The length of the CDR3 is 10 residues. The CDR3 here is CSAEGQWQFF. CDR3 bases: TGCAGTGCTGAGGGACAATGGCAGTTCTTC.

V usage is TRBV15 and J usage is TRBJ2-1, with D perhaps matching TRBD2 (5 bases). V was cut by 3 bases and J by 10 bases, with 13 bases left in between. Per the germline V gene, CDR1 is LNHNV and CDR2 is YYDKDF (reference sequence). The length of the CDR3 is 13 residues. The CDR3 coding sequence is TGTGCCACCAGCAGGCGGCGCGGGTGGGAGCAGTTCTTC. It codes for CATSRRRGWEQFF.

This clone was seen a few times. The V gene is TRBV27, the J gene TRBJ2-7, with D tentatively TRBD2 (5 bases). Trimming removed 6 bases from V and 5 bases from J, with 11 bases in between. CDR3 length: 12 amino acids. Germline CDR1 MNHEY, CDR2 SMNVEV (reference sequence). In DNA form, the CDR3 reads TGTGCCAGCAGCGAGCGGAACCACGAGCAGTACTTC. It translates to CASSERNHEQYF.

The V gene is TRBV9, the J gene TRBJ2-2, with D possibly being TRBD1 or TRBD2 (5 bases each). Germline loops: CDR1 SGDLS, CDR2 YYNGEE. The V end lost 3 bases, the J end lost 5 bases, and 14 bases lay between the germline ends. This CDR3 is 15 amino acids long. CDR3 amino acids: CASSAWDGETGELFF. The CDR3 nucleotides are TGTGCCAGCAGCGCATGGGACGGGGAAACCGGGGAGCTGTTTTTT.

The rearrangement links TRBV12-5 to TRBJ2-1; 10 bases match TRBD2. Germline V gene data show CDR1 as LGHNT and CDR2 as FRNRAP. CDR3 length equals 16 residues. After removal of 2 bases from V and 7 bases from J, the junction contained 8 bases not matched to a gene. CDR3 amino acids: CASGLPTGTSVNEQFF. The CDR3 DNA is TGTGCTAGTGGTTTGCCGACCGGGACTAGCGTAAATGAGCAGTTCTTC.

This sequence joins TRBV15 and TRBJ1-4, with D perhaps matching TRBD1 (5 bases). The germline CDR1 and CDR2 sequences are LNHNV and YYDKDF (reference sequence). This CDR3 is built from 14 residues. Trimming shortened V by 1 base and J by 7 bases, and 10 bases separated the two germline ends. This chain's CDR3 is CATSRVRRGEKLFF. CDR3 nucleotides: TGTGCCACCAGCAGAGTAAGGAGGGGTGAAAAACTGTTTTTT.

The genes are TRBV28 and TRBJ2-7; 11 bases align to TRBD2. CDR1 is MDHEN, CDR2 SYDVKM, per germline. V shed 4 bases and J 4 bases; nucleotides not matched to a gene: 6. This CDR3 has 15 residues. The CDR3 is CASSSLAGGRYEQYF. CDR3 nucleotides: TGTGCCAGCAGTTCGTTAGCGGGAGGGCGGTACGAGCAGTACTTC.

The rearrangement links TRBV9 to TRBJ2-7; TRBD1 might be the D (5 bases). Germline assignment: CDR1 SGDLS and CDR2 YYNGEE. V lost 4 bases, J lost 2 bases, and 13 bases lay in between. The CDR3 totals 14 residues. The CDR3 bases are TGTGCCAGCAGCCTCATCGACAGTACCTACGAGCAGTACTTC. Its protein is CASSLIDSTYEQYF.

This sequence joins TRBV10-2 and TRBJ2-2; 11 nucleotides align to TRBD2. The V gene's germline CDR1 is WSHSY and CDR2 SAAADI. CDR3 length: 17 amino acids. The trim removed 6 bases at V and 2 bases at J, leaving 8 bases unmatched. The CDR3 region is CASRATSGSGNTGELFF. Here the CDR3 DNA reads TGCGCCAGCAGGGCTACTAGCGGGAGTGGAAACACCGGGGAGCTGTTTTTT.

J is TRBJ1-2 and V is TRBV28; 11 bases map to TRBD1. CDR3 length equals 19 residues. Unmatched junction bases numbered 14, after V lost 3 bases and J lost 2 bases. Germline V lookup: CDR1 MDHEN, CDR2 SYDVKM. The DNA for the CDR3 is TGTGCCAGCAGTTTCCCACCGAAGGGACAGGGGGTAAACAACTATGGCTACACCTTC. Translated, it gives CASSFPPKGQGVNNYGYTF.

V gene TRBV4-3 combines with J gene TRBJ1-2, with D possibly being TRBD1 (5 bases). Trimming shortened V by 4 bases and J by 4 bases, and 22 bases separated the two germline ends. The CDR3 is made up of 17 amino acids. Germline V gives CDR1 LGHNA, CDR2 YSLEER. The CDR3 sequence: CASSLSPPLGGGYGYTF. In DNA, the CDR3 is TGCGCCAGCAGCCTAAGTCCCCCCCTGGGGGGAGGCTATGGCTACACCTTC.